This T cell receptor beta chain stems from a study of shared clonotypes between healthy human individuals. All of the donors resided in Nashville, Tennessee, and each was a Caucasian adult. The deep-level immunoSEQ assay was used. Template amounts of roughly 0.3 ug DNA, tens of thousands of T cell genomes, were employed in unsorted PBMC replicate PCRs. Data came from immunoSEQ multiplex PCR; TCRdb stores just in-frame clones and leaves some out. The sample records approximately 480,000 clones, 75% to 80% being singletons. The receptor was isolated from a woman between 40 and 50 years old in good health. Some clones in this sample may be carry-over from other donors' samples. What was sequenced was PBMCs.

The CDR3 spells CASSVGGQGANTGELFF. As DNA, the CDR3 is TGTGCCAGCAGCGTAGGGGGACAGGGCGCGAACACCGGGGAGCTGTTTTTT. This chain connects TRBV9 to TRBJ2-2, with 9 bases aligning to TRBD1. CDR1 and CDR2 (germline): SGDLS, YYNGEE. The J segment lost 0 bases and the V segment lost 0 bases, leaving 3 bases of the junction unmatched. The length of the CDR3 is 17 residues.